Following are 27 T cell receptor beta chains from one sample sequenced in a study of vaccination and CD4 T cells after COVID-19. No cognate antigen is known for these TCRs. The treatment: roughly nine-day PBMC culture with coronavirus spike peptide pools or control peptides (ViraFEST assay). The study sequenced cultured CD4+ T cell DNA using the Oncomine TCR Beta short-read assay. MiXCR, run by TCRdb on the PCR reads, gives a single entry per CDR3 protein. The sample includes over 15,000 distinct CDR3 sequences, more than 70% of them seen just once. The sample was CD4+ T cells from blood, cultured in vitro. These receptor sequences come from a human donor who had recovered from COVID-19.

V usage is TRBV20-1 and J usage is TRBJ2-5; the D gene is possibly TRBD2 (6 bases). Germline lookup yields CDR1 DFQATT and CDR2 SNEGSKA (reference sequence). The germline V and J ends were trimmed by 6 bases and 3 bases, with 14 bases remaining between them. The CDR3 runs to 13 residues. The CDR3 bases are TGCAGTGCCCCCGCGGGATGGGAAGAGACCCAGTACTTC. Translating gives CSAPAGWEETQYF.

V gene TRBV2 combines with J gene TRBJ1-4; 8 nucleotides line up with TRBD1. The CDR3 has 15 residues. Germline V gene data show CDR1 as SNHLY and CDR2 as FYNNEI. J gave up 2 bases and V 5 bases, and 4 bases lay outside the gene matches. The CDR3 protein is CASSRQGPTNEKLFF. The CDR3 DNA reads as TGTGCCAGCAGTCGACAGGGGCCTACTAATGAAAAACTGTTTTTT.

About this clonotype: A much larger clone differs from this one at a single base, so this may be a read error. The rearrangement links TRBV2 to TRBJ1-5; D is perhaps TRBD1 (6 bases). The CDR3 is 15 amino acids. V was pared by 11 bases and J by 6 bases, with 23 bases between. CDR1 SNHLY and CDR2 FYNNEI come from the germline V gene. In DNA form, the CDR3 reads TGTGCCGGCACCCCGGGGCAGGGGAAGATTCAGCCCCAGCATTTT. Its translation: CAGTPGQGKIQPQHF.

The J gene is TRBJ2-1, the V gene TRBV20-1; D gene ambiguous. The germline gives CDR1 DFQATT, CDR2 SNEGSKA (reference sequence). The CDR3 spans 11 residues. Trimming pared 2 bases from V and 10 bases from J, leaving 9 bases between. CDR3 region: CSARSPGEQFF. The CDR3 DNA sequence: TGCAGTGCTAGATCCCCTGGAGAGCAGTTCTTC.

CDR3 residues: CASSQDLGQGGQPQHF. The DNA for the CDR3 is TGCGCCAGCAGCCAAGATCTCGGGCAGGGAGGCCAGCCCCAGCATTTT. The chain couples TRBV4-3 to TRBJ1-5, with D possibly TRBD1 on 5 matching bases. This CDR3 has 16 amino acids. The germline gives CDR1 LGHNA, CDR2 YSLEER. V was trimmed by 0 bases and J by 7 bases, leaving 16 bases between them.

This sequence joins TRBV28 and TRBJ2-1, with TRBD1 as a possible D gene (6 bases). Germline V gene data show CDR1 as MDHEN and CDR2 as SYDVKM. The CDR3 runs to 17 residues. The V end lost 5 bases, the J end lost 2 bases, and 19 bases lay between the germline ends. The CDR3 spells CASSPTGIGGTYNEQFF. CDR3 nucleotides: TGTGCCAGCAGTCCCACAGGGATTGGGGGCACCTACAATGAGCAGTTCTTC.

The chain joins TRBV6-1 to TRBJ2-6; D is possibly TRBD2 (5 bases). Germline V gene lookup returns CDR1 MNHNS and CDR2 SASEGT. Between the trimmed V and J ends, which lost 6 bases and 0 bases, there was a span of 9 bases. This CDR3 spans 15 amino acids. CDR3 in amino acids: CASRAGGSGANVLTF. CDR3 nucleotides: TGTGCCAGCAGGGCGGGCGGCTCTGGGGCCAACGTCCTGACTTTC.

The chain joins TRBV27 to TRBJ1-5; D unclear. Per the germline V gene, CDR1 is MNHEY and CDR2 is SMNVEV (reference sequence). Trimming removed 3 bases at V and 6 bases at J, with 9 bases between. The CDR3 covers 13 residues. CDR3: CASSFFGFQPQHF. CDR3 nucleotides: TGTGCCAGCAGTTTTTTCGGCTTTCAGCCCCAGCATTTT.

Here the CDR3 DNA reads TGCGCCAGCAGTGAAGACAGGGCCTATGGCTACACCTTC. Translation: CASSEDRAYGYTF. The chain joins TRBV10-1 to TRBJ1-2, with TRBD1 identical over 7 bases. This CDR3 is 13 amino acids long. Trimming cost V 3 bases and J 4 bases; bases outside gene matches: 2. Per the germline V gene, CDR1 is WNHNN and CDR2 is SYGVQD (reference sequence).

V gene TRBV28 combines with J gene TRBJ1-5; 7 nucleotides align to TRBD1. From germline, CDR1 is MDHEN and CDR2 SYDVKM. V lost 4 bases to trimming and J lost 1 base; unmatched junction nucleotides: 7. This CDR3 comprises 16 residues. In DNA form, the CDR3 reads TGTGCCAGCAGTTCGAGGGGGCTGGGGAGCAATCAGCCCCAGCATTTT. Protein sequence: CASSSRGLGSNQPQHF.

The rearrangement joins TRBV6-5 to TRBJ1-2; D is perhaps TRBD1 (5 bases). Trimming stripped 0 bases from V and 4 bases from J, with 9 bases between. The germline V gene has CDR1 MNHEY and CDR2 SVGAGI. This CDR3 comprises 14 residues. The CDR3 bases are TGTGCCAGCAGTTACTCTCAGGGAGTCTATGGCTACACCTTC. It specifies CASSYSQGVYGYTF.

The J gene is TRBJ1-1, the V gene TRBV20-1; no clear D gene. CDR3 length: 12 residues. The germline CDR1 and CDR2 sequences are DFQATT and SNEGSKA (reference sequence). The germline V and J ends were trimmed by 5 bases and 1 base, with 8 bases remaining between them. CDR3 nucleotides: TGCAGTGCTCCAAAGGGGAACACTGAAGCTTTCTTT. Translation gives CSAPKGNTEAFF.

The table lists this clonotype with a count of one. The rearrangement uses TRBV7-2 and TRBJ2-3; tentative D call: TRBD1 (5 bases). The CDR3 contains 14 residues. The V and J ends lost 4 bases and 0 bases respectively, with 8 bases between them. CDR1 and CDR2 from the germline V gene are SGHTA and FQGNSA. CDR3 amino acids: CASSSPGSTDTQYF. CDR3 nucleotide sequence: TGTGCCAGCAGCTCACCAGGGAGCACAGATACGCAGTATTTT.

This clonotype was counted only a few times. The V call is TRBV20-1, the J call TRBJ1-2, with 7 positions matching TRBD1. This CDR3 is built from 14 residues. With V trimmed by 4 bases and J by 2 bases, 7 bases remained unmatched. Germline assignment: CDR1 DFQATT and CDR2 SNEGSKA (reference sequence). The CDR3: CSAKTGRGNYGYTF. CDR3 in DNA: TGCAGTGCTAAGACAGGGAGAGGGAACTATGGCTACACCTTC.

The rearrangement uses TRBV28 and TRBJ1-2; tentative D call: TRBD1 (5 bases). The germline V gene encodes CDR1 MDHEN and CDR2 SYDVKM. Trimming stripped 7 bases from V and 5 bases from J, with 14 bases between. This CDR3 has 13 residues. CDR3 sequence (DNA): TGTGCCAGCAAATTTAGGACACTTTATGGCTACACCTTC. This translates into CASKFRTLYGYTF.

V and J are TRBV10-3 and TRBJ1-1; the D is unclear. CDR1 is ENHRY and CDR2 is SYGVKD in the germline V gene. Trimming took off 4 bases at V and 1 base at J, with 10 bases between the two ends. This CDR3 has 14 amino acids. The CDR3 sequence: CAISARAPNTEAFF. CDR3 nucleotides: TGTGCCATCAGTGCGCGGGCCCCGAACACTGAAGCTTTCTTT.

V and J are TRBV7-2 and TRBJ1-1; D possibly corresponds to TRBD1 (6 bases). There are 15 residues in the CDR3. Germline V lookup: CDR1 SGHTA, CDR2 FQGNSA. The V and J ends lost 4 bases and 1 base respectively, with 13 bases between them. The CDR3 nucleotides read TGTGCCAGCAGCTCCCAGGGGCCCGGGAACACTGAAGCTTTCTTT. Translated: CASSSQGPGNTEAFF.

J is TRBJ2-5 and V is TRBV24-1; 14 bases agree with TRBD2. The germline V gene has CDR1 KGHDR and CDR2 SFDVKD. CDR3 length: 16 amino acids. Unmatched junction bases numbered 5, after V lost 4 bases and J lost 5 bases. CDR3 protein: CATSDPGTSGSETQYF. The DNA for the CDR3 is TGTGCCACCAGTGACCCAGGGACTAGCGGGAGCGAGACCCAGTACTTC.

The CDR3 DNA follows: TGTGCCAGTAGTGTCGCCCAGGGGATAGCAGCTTTCTTT. This codes for CASSVAQGIAAFF. The chain has TRBV19 and TRBJ1-1, with a weak D call TRBD1 (6 bases). The V end was cut by 5 bases, the J end by 10 bases, with 17 bases between. Germline CDR1 LNHDA, CDR2 SQIVND (reference sequence). The CDR3 is 13 amino acids.

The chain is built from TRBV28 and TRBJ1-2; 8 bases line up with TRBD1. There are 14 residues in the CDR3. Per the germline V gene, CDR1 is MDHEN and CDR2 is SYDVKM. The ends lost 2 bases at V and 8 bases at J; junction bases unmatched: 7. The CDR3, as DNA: TGTGCCAGCAGTTTAGGGGACAGGCTCGACGGCTACACCTTC. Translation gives CASSLGDRLDGYTF.

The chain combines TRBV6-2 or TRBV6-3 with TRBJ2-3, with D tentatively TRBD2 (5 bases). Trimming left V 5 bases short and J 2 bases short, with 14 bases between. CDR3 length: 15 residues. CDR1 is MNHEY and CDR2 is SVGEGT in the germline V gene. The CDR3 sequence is CASSITRPLTDTQYF. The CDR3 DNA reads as TGTGCCAGCAGTATAACTAGACCCCTCACAGATACGCAGTATTTT.

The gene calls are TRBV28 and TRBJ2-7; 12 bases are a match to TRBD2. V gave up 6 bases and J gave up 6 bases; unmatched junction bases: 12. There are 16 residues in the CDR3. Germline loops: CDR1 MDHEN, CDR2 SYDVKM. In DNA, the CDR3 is TGTGCCAGCAGCCTAGCGGGAGGGCCCGAAGTGAGCGAGCAGTACTTC. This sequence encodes CASSLAGGPEVSEQYF.

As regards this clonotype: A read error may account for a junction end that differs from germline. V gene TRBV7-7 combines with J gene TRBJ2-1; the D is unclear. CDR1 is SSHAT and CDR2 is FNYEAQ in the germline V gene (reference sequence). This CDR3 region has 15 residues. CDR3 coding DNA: TGTGCTAGCAGCTTAGACGTCAGTCCATACAATGAGCAGTTCTTC. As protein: CASSLDVSPYNEQFF.

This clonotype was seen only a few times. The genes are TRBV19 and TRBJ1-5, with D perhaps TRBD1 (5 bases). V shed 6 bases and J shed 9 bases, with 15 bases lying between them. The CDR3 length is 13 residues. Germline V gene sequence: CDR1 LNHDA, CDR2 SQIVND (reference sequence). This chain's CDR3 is CASRTEGRGPQHF. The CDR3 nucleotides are TGTGCCAGTAGAACGGAGGGTAGGGGGCCCCAGCATTTT.

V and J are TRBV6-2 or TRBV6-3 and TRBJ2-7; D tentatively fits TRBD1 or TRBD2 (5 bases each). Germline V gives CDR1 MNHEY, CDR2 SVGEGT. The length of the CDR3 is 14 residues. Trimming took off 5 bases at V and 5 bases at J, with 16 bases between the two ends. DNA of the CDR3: TGTGCCAGCAGTGACCCGGGACCTGGGGACGAGCAGTACTTC. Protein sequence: CASSDPGPGDEQYF.

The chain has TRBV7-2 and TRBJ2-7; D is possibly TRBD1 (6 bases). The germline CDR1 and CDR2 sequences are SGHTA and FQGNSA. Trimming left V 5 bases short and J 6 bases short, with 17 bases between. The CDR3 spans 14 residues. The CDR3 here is CASSRKQGTGEQYF. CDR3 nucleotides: TGTGCCAGCAGCCGAAAACAGGGAACGGGCGAGCAGTACTTC.

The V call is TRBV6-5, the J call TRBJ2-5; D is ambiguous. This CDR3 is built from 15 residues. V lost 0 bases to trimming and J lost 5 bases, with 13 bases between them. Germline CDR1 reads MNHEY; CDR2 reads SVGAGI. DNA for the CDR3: TGTGCCAGCAGTTACTCAGCTGTGGGGTTCGAGACCCAGTACTTC. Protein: CASSYSAVGFETQYF.